Below, 26 T cell receptor beta chains from the same sample are listed, as sequenced in a study of blood T cells in healthy people across ages. Primed by a sample-barcoded 5' primer and a J-beta primer mix, a second PCR proceeded for about 6 to 11 cycles. TCRdb re-called the 5' RACE reads through MiXCR, storing one row per CDR3 protein. The sample consists of about 1,400,000 distinct CDR3 sequences, 55% to 75% of them appearing once. Sequencing was performed on blood. Receptors were obtained from a man younger than 35 in good health.

The chain uses TRBV5-8 and TRBJ2-7, with 9 bases matching TRBD1. This CDR3 is built from 15 residues. Per germline, CDR1 SGHTS and CDR2 YDEGEE. With 2 bases clipped from V and 3 bases from J, the junction kept 6 bases outside the gene matches. The CDR3 nucleotides are TGTGCCAGCAGCTTACCGGGACAGGGATACTACGAGCAGTACTTC. Its protein product is CASSLPGQGYYEQYF.

J is TRBJ1-1 and V is TRBV20-1, with D maybe TRBD1 (5 bases). V gave up 1 base and J gave up 4 bases, with 10 bases separating them. The CDR3 is 13 residues long. Germline CDR1 DFQATT, CDR2 SNEGSKA (reference sequence). For the CDR3, the DNA is TGCAGTGCTAGAGGAGGGGAAAGCACTGAAGCTTTCTTT. Amino acid sequence: CSARGGESTEAFF.

The chain employs TRBV4-1 and TRBJ2-5; D is unresolved. The V and J ends lost 0 bases and 11 bases respectively, with 10 bases between them. The germline gives CDR1 MGHRA, CDR2 YSYEKL. This CDR3 has 12 amino acids. CDR3 in amino acids: CASSQESSKQYF. In DNA form, the CDR3 reads TGCGCCAGCAGCCAAGAATCTTCAAAGCAGTACTTC.

The sample holds one count of this clonotype. The chain is built from TRBV12-3 or TRBV12-4 and TRBJ2-1; 8 nucleotides agree with TRBD1. V lost 6 bases, J lost 5 bases, and 6 bases stayed unmatched. The CDR3 runs 14 residues. The CDR3 region has the DNA TGTGCCAGCAGACAGGGGGTCCCGAACAATGAGCAGTTCTTC. This codes for CASRQGVPNNEQFF.

This sequence joins TRBV4-3 and TRBJ2-1, with D uncertain. CDR3 length: 13 amino acids. V lost 0 bases to trimming and J lost 9 bases, with 9 bases between them. CDR1 and CDR2 (germline): LGHNA, YSLEER. CDR3 DNA sequence: TGCGCCAGCAGCCAAGATTTGGTCCTTGAGCAGTTCTTC. Translation gives CASSQDLVLEQFF.

V gene TRBV20-1 combines with J gene TRBJ2-7, with D possibly TRBD2 on 5 matching bases. Trimming shortened V by 7 bases and J by 4 bases, and 14 bases separated the two germline ends. The CDR3 is 12 amino acids. Germline CDR1 is DFQATT and CDR2 is SNEGSKA (reference sequence). CDR3 residues: CSVKEGTYEQYF. The CDR3 nucleotides read TGCAGTGTTAAAGAGGGAACTTACGAGCAGTACTTC.

This clonotype was detected a few times. The genes are TRBV7-6 and TRBJ1-1; D unresolved. The V and J ends lost 4 bases and 6 bases respectively, with 15 bases between them. Germline-derived CDR1 and CDR2 are SGHVS and FNYEAQ. The CDR3 loop spans 14 amino acids. As DNA, the CDR3 is TGTGCCAGCAGCTATAACCCTACTGGGTCTGAAGCTTTCTTT. Translated, it gives CASSYNPTGSEAFF. Looking up the rest from reference TRBV7-6 and TRBJ1-1 gives the full variable domain: GAGVSQSPRYKVTKRGQDVALRCDPISGHVSLYWYRQALGQGPEFLTYFNYEAQQDKSGLPNDRFSAERPEGSISTLTIQRTEQRDSAMYRCASSYNPTGSEAFFGQGTRLTVV.

To note about this clonotype: The germline gene is not matched at one end of the junction; a read error may be the cause. The V call is TRBV5-1, the J call TRBJ1-3; no definite D call. The CDR3 is 12 residues long. The germline CDR1 and CDR2 sequences are SGHRS and YFSETQ. The CDR3 DNA sequence: TGTGCCAGCAGTTTAGACGGAAACACCATATATTTT. Encoded protein: CASSLDGNTIYF.

This chain links TRBV20-1 with TRBJ2-3; TRBD2 matches at 13 bases. Per germline, CDR1 DFQATT and CDR2 SNEGSKA (reference sequence). V shed 4 bases and J 2 bases; nucleotides not matched to a gene: 6. The CDR3 loop spans 16 amino acids. The CDR3 sequence: CSATRTSGSVTDTQYF. Written as DNA, the CDR3 is TGCAGTGCTACCCGGACTAGCGGGAGTGTCACAGATACGCAGTATTTT.

The chain employs TRBV5-6 and TRBJ2-1; 8 bases are shared with TRBD2. CDR1 and CDR2 (germline): SGHDT, YYEEEE. The CDR3 totals 16 residues. Unmatched junction bases numbered 13, after V lost 3 bases and J lost 8 bases. The CDR3 DNA is TGTGCCAGCAGCTCTGCCGGGACTAGGAGTATCTATGAGCAGTTCTTC. It translates to CASSSAGTRSIYEQFF. The whole variable domain, remainder taken from reference TRBV5-6 and TRBJ2-1, is DAGVTQSPTHLIKTRGQQVTLRCSPKSGHDTVSWYQQALGQGPQFIFQYYEEEERQRGNFPDRFSGHQFPNYSSELNVNALLLGDSALYLCASSSAGTRSIYEQFFGPGTRLTVL.

The chain combines TRBV5-1 with TRBJ2-4; possibly TRBD2 for D (5 bases). Matching the DNA end better, TRBJ2-7 makes the J call doubtful. The germline CDR1 and CDR2 sequences are SGHRS and YFSETQ. The CDR3 is 16 residues long. CDR3 sequence: CASSLAEDSGRYEQYF. As DNA, the CDR3 is TGCGCCAGCAGCTTGGCCGAGGACTCGGGGAGATACGAGCAGTACTTC.

The DNA of the CDR3 is TGTGCCAGCAGTCCCCACGGGACATCCTACAATGAGCAGTTCTTC. This encodes CASSPHGTSYNEQFF. The V gene is TRBV6-2 or TRBV6-3, the J gene TRBJ2-1; D is possibly TRBD1 (6 bases). This CDR3 contains 15 residues. The germline CDR1 and CDR2 sequences are MNHEY and SVGEGT. Trimming stripped 5 bases from V and 1 base from J, with 12 bases between.

The rearrangement joins TRBV2 to TRBJ1-1; D perhaps matches TRBD1 (5 bases). CDR3 length equals 14 residues. CDR1 is SNHLY and CDR2 is FYNNEI in the germline V gene. In nucleotides, the CDR3 is TGTGTCAGTCGGGACCTCGGGGCGGACACTGAAGCTTTCTTT. It translates to CVSRDLGADTEAFF.

In this sample, this clonotype turned up a few times. V usage is TRBV12-3 or TRBV12-4 and J usage is TRBJ2-7; TRBD1 aligns across 8 bases. J was trimmed by 6 bases and V by 8 bases; bases with no gene match: 9. The CDR3 runs 13 residues. The CDR3 spells CASGQGAISEQYF. The CDR3 DNA follows: TGTGCCAGCGGGCAGGGGGCGATTTCCGAGCAGTACTTC.

V gene TRBV29-1 combines with J gene TRBJ2-3; possibly TRBD1 or TRBD2 for D (5 bases each). The CDR3 is 13 residues long. The ends were cut back, 4 bases at V and 1 base at J, with 9 bases in the middle. Germline lookup yields CDR1 SQVTM and CDR2 ANQGSEA. This CDR3 is CSVVVGGTDTQYF. Here the CDR3 DNA reads TGCAGCGTTGTGGTGGGGGGCACAGATACGCAGTATTTT.

The rearrangement links TRBV6-1 to TRBJ2-3; D possibly uses TRBD1 or TRBD2 (5 bases each). With 6 bases removed from V and 1 base from J, the gap between germline ends came to 29 bases. The CDR3 is made up of 20 amino acids. Germline CDR1 reads MNHNS; CDR2 reads SASEGT. CDR3 in DNA: TGTGCCAGCAGCCGGAGCGACAGTAGGGTTGGGAGAGTTCGCACAGATACGCAGTATTTT. The encoded protein is CASSRSDSRVGRVRTDTQYF.

The CDR3 region has the DNA TGTGCCAGCAGCTGGACCGGGACAGGGACCCAGGGGAGCTATTCACCCCTCCACTTT. It encodes CASSWTGTGTQGSYSPLHF. The genes are TRBV12-3 or TRBV12-4 and TRBJ1-6; 9 bases are shared with TRBD1. Losses at the gene ends were 6 bases for V and 8 bases for J; bases not matched to a gene: 20. This CDR3 has 19 residues.

The chain recombines TRBV6-6 with TRBJ2-2; D uncertain. Trimming removed 5 bases from V and 6 bases from J, with 10 bases in between. The germline CDR1 and CDR2 sequences are MNHNY and SVGAGI (reference sequence). This CDR3 has 13 amino acids. Written as DNA, the CDR3 is TGTGCCAGCAGTGACACCCAGGCCGGGGAGCTGTTTTTT. Translation: CASSDTQAGELFF.

Written as DNA, the CDR3 is TGCGCCAGCAGTGAATTCGGCAGGGGGCGCTTGTTTGGCTACACCTTC. Protein sequence: CASSEFGRGRLFGYTF. This chain connects TRBV10-2 to TRBJ1-2; 8 bases agree with TRBD1. CDR3 length equals 16 residues. Germline assignment: CDR1 WSHSY and CDR2 SAAADI. V dropped 3 bases and J dropped 7; count of bases not matched to a gene: 13.

The V call is TRBV6-5, the J call TRBJ1-1; D is undetermined. Germline loops: CDR1 MNHEY, CDR2 SVGAGI. The V end was cut by 3 bases, the J end by 7 bases, with 18 bases between. The CDR3 consists of 15 residues. The CDR3: CASSYFEASADEAFF. Written as DNA, the CDR3 is TGTGCCAGCAGTTATTTCGAAGCGTCTGCCGATGAAGCTTTCTTT.

This clonotype has just a few counts. V gene TRBV29-1 combines with J gene TRBJ2-7; possibly TRBD2 for D (6 bases). The CDR3 is made up of 12 amino acids. V lost 6 bases, J lost 2 bases, and 11 bases lay in between. CDR1 and CDR2 from the germline V gene are SQVTM and ANQGSEA. The DNA for the CDR3 is TGCAGCGTCATAGCGGAGACCTACGAGCAGTACTTC. Its protein is CSVIAETYEQYF.

This clonotype appeared a few times. V usage is TRBV6-5 and J usage is TRBJ1-2; D is unresolved. V shed 0 bases and J shed 7 bases, with 9 bases lying between them. This CDR3 has 13 amino acids. CDR1 and CDR2 (germline): MNHEY, SVGAGI. CDR3 DNA sequence: TGTGCCAGCAGTTACTCGACCCGGTTTGGCTACACCTTC. Amino acid sequence: CASSYSTRFGYTF.

The chain uses TRBV7-2 and TRBJ1-2, with D perhaps TRBD1 (6 bases). V was clipped by 5 bases and J by 7 bases, with 17 bases between them. The germline V gene encodes CDR1 SGHTA and CDR2 FQGNSA. This CDR3 region has 14 residues. In DNA form, the CDR3 reads TGTGCCAGCAGCCGAATAACAGGGCTGGGTGGCTACACCTTC. Encoded protein: CASSRITGLGGYTF.

In the case of this clonotype: The junction departs from germline at one end; a sequencing error may be responsible. V usage is TRBV4-2 and J usage is TRBJ1-5; 7 bases fit TRBD1. The CDR3 extends over 16 amino acids. CDR1 LGHNA and CDR2 YNFKEQ come from the germline V gene. CDR3: CVSSQEGTVSNQPQHF. The CDR3 DNA follows: TGTGTCAGCAGCCAAGAAGGGACAGTCAGCAATCAGCCCCAGCATTTT.

Remarks on this clonotype: The CDR3 end shows no conserved phenylalanine or tryptophan, and so a read error is likely. The chain uses TRBV20-1 and TRBJ2-1; tentatively, D is TRBD1 or TRBD2 (5 bases each). The V end lost 5 bases, the J end lost 4 bases, and 15 bases lay between the germline ends. This CDR3 is 14 amino acids long. The V gene's germline CDR1 is DFQATT and CDR2 SNEGSKA (reference sequence). DNA for the CDR3: TGCAGTGCTTATTTACCGGGACCGTACAATGAGCAGTTCTTG. This encodes CSAYLPGPYNEQFL.

This clonotype was observed a few times. V gene TRBV6-2 or TRBV6-3 combines with J gene TRBJ1-1; D is unclear. This CDR3 is built from 12 residues. CDR1 MNHEY and CDR2 SVGEGT come from the germline V gene. The germline V and J ends were trimmed by 3 bases and 5 bases, with 7 bases remaining between them. The CDR3 protein is CASSYARTEAFF. CDR3 nucleotide sequence: TGTGCCAGCAGTTATGCGAGGACTGAAGCTTTCTTT.